The TCR beta chain under discussion was sequenced for a study of Ad26.COV2.S vaccination and SARS-CoV-2 variants. Study-wide results and caveats: Higher spike-specific TCR breadth was found in vaccine recipients than in placebo recipients. CD8+ and CD4+ T cells specific for spike reportedly responded with substantial breadth after vaccination. Recipients of vaccine and of placebo showed similar breadth of their non-spike TCR repertoires.

The CDR3 totals 15 residues. V was pared by 0 bases and J by 2 bases, with 10 bases between. CDR1 SGDLS and CDR2 YYNGEE come from the germline V gene. Comments on this clone: The antigen remains undetermined.

This table comes from immunoSEQ multiplex PCR, and its TCRdb copy is limited to in-frame clones, with some not included. The data hold 350,000 to 450,000 clones, with about 92% observed a single time. The sample here was peripheral blood, taken after recovery from COVID-19. This chain joins TRBV9 and TRBJ2-3; no definite D call. The TCR originated in a human donor who had recovered from COVID-19. CDR3 sequence reads: CASSVGAGPTDTQYF. In DNA, the CDR3 is TGTGCCAGCAGCGTAGGGGCAGGACCCACAGATACGCAGTATTTT.